Listed here are 14 T cell receptor beta chains from one sample, sequenced in a study of T cells in localized non-small cell lung cancer. The data were produced by immunoSEQ multiplex PCR, yet TCRdb's version contains in-frame clones alone and is incomplete. The data hold 25,000 to 35,000 clones, with roughly 91% observed a single time. This specimen was peripheral blood, taken before any cancer treatment. The receptor source for this set is a female donor older than 55 with stage III squamous cell lung carcinoma.

The chain combines TRBV23-1 with TRBJ2-7, with D hard to call. TRBV23-1 is treated as an ORF (open reading frame) with a function not yet certain. This CDR3 contains 13 residues. Trimming removed 4 bases from V and 4 bases from J, with 11 bases in between. CDR3 nucleotide sequence: TGCGCCAGCAGTCTTCCCGACGGGTACGAGCAGTACTTC. It codes for CASSLPDGYEQYF.

CDR3 in amino acids: CASTPGGGLYNEQFF. Written as DNA, the CDR3 is TGTGCCAGCACCCCGGGGGGAGGACTCTACAATGAGCAGTTCTTC. J is TRBJ2-1 and V is TRBV7-3; TRBD2 matches at 7 bases. Germline V gene lookup returns CDR1 SGHTA and CDR2 FQGTGA. After removal of 7 bases from V and 3 bases from J, the junction contained 9 bases not matched to a gene. This CDR3 region has 15 residues.

The chain carries TRBV5-6 and TRBJ2-7; no definite D call. Germline CDR1 reads SGHDT; CDR2 reads YYEEEE. With 0 bases removed from V and 1 base from J, the gap between germline ends came to 14 bases. The CDR3 is made up of 16 amino acids. As DNA, the CDR3 is TGTGCCAGCAGCTTGGACCCGGACCCTCGATCCTACGAGCAGTACTTC. This sequence encodes CASSLDPDPRSYEQYF. The full variable domain, its missing parts supplied by reference TRBV5-6 and TRBJ2-7, is DAGVTQSPTHLIKTRGQQVTLRCSPKSGHDTVSWYQQALGQGPQFIFQYYEEEERQRGNFPDRFSGHQFPNYSSELNVNALLLGDSALYLCASSLDPDPRSYEQYFGPGTRLTVT.

This sequence joins TRBV5-4 and TRBJ2-2; D unresolved. Trimming pared 2 bases from V and 0 bases from J, leaving 5 bases between. The CDR3 contains 14 residues. Germline assignment: CDR1 SGHNT and CDR2 YYREEE (reference sequence). DNA for the CDR3: TGTGCCAGCAGCTTCTGGGCGAACACCGGGGAGCTGTTTTTT. This codes for CASSFWANTGELFF.

The chain joins TRBV2 to TRBJ2-4; tentatively, D is TRBD1 or TRBD2 (5 bases each). The length of the CDR3 is 13 residues. The V end was cut by 5 bases, the J end by 7 bases, with 12 bases between. Per the germline V gene, CDR1 is SNHLY and CDR2 is FYNNEI. CDR3: CASSQGAWNIQYF. In DNA, the CDR3 is TGTGCCAGCAGTCAGGGAGCCTGGAACATTCAGTACTTC. The whole variable domain, remainder taken from reference TRBV2 and TRBJ2-4, is EPEVTQTPSHQVTQMGQEVILRCVPISNHLYFYWYRQILGQKVEFLVSFYNNEISEKSEIFDDQFSVERPDGSNFTLKIRSTKLEDSAMYFCASSQGAWNIQYFGAGTRLSVL.

The chain carries TRBV12-5 and TRBJ2-1; 9 bases are a match to TRBD2. CDR3 length equals 17 residues. Germline V lookup: CDR1 LGHNT, CDR2 FRNRAP. V gave up 1 base and J gave up 10 bases; unmatched junction bases: 14. CDR3 residues: CASGLAAGASGAMEQFF. CDR3 DNA: TGTGCTAGTGGTTTGGCCGCCGGGGCTAGCGGGGCTATGGAGCAGTTCTTC.

The CDR3 sequence: CASSPYTGHLYEQYF. The CDR3 nucleotides read TGTGCCAGCAGCCCCTATACGGGACACCTCTACGAGCAGTACTTC. The chain links TRBV5-4 to TRBJ2-7; D may be TRBD1 (6 bases). The V gene's germline CDR1 is SGHNT and CDR2 YYREEE (reference sequence). Trimming removed 4 bases at V and 3 bases at J, with 17 bases between. The CDR3 is 15 amino acids.

In its sample, this clone was seen once. V usage is TRBV28 and J usage is TRBJ1-1; 7 bases are a match to TRBD1. V was clipped by 5 bases and J by 0 bases; unmatched bases: 3. Germline-derived CDR1 and CDR2 are MDHEN and SYDVKM. The CDR3 consists of 14 residues. This CDR3 reads CASSGGGVNTEAFF. As DNA, the CDR3 is TGTGCCAGCAGTGGAGGGGGCGTGAACACTGAAGCTTTCTTT.

This CDR3 reads CASSLGQADYYGYTF. CDR3 in DNA: TGTGCCAGCAGCTTAGGACAGGCGGATTACTATGGCTACACCTTC. The V gene is TRBV7-2, the J gene TRBJ1-2, with a weak D call TRBD1 (6 bases). The CDR3 is 15 residues long. Germline V gives CDR1 SGHTA, CDR2 FQGNSA. Deletions cut 1 base from V and 3 bases from J, with 12 bases between.

This CDR3 is CAWSVLNSSNEKLFF. The CDR3 DNA sequence: TGTGCCTGGAGTGTACTAAACAGCTCTAATGAAAAACTGTTTTTT. This rearrangement joins TRBV30 to TRBJ1-4; D unclear. V was trimmed by 0 bases and J by 3 bases, leaving 11 bases between them. Germline V lookup: CDR1 GTSNPN, CDR2 SVGIG (reference sequence). The CDR3 runs 15 residues.

The chain has TRBV6-5 and TRBJ2-7; D is unresolved. V lost 6 bases, J lost 2 bases, and 17 bases lay in between. Germline V lookup: CDR1 MNHEY, CDR2 SVGAGI. The CDR3 length is 15 residues. The CDR3 DNA reads TGTGCCAGCAGCGTAGATCCGACGGCTACCTACGAGCAGTACTTC. Encoded protein: CASSVDPTATYEQYF.

The chain couples TRBV9 to TRBJ1-1, with D possibly matching TRBD1 (5 bases). CDR1 is SGDLS, CDR2 YYNGEE, per germline. The V end was cut by 4 bases, the J end by 5 bases, with 18 bases between. There are 15 residues in the CDR3. CDR3 in DNA: TGTGCCAGCAGCCCTACGGGCCTCGAGGGGACTGAAGCTTTCTTT. Translated: CASSPTGLEGTEAFF.

The chain links TRBV18 to TRBJ2-7; 7 bases match TRBD2. With V trimmed by 3 bases and J by 5 bases, 7 bases remained unmatched. Per germline, CDR1 KGHSH and CDR2 LQKENI. The CDR3 sequence is 14 residues long. CDR3 nucleotides: TGTGCCAGCTCACCGAGACTAGCTTCGGACGAGCAGTACTTC. It specifies CASSPRLASDEQYF.

V and J are TRBV28 and TRBJ2-7; TRBD2 matches at 7 bases. This CDR3 contains 16 residues. Germline lookup yields CDR1 MDHEN and CDR2 SYDVKM. V was pared by 6 bases and J by 4 bases, with 15 bases of the junction left unmatched. In nucleotides, the CDR3 is TGTGCCAGCAGAACCCTTTGGGGGAGGGGAGTATACGAGCAGTACTTC. It codes for CASRTLWGRGVYEQYF.